What follows are 23 T cell receptor beta chains derived from one specimen sequenced in a study of cytomegalovirus exposure and HLA in healthy donors. PCR primers comprised 60 Vbeta and 13 Jbeta primers. Generated by immunoSEQ multiplex PCR, the TCRdb table keeps only in-frame clones and is missing some. Counted here are some 160,000 clones, over 75% occurring once; the ten biggest clones make up 1% to 1.5%. Sample: PBMCs. The receptors stem from a man aged 45-65 years in good health and CMV-seropositive.

V is TRBV27 and J is TRBJ2-1, with 7 bases aligning to TRBD2. Germline CDR1 and CDR2: MNHEY and SMNVEV (reference sequence). The CDR3 spans 12 residues. J was trimmed by 6 bases and V by 7 bases; bases with no gene match: 3. As DNA, the CDR3 is TGTGCCAGCACTGGGGGGGGCAATGAGCAGTTCTTC. This gives the protein CASTGGGNEQFF.

The J gene is TRBJ2-5, the V gene TRBV4-1; 12 bases line up with TRBD2. The V segment lost 4 bases and the J segment 2 bases; nucleotides outside the gene matches: 5. CDR1 and CDR2 from the germline V gene are MGHRA and YSYEKL. This CDR3 region has 16 residues. CDR3 protein: CASSLSGLAGQETQYF. The CDR3 coding sequence is TGCGCCAGCAGCCTCTCTGGACTAGCGGGGCAAGAGACCCAGTACTTC.

The V call is TRBV28, the J call TRBJ1-1, with D possibly TRBD1 on 5 matching bases. Deletions cut 7 bases from V and 7 bases from J, with 28 bases between. The CDR3 is 17 residues long. Looked up from germline, CDR1 is MDHEN and CDR2 is SYDVKM. The CDR3 spells CASMARARGALRGEAFF. In DNA form, the CDR3 reads TGTGCCAGCATGGCCAGGGCCAGAGGAGCGCTGCGGGGTGAAGCTTTCTTT.

The CDR3 loop reads CASSPGRAGDEKLFF. CDR3 in DNA: TGTGCCAGCTCACCGGGACGGGCGGGAGATGAAAAACTGTTTTTT. The chain couples TRBV18 to TRBJ1-4, with a tentative D call TRBD1 (5 bases). Trimming took 3 bases from V and 6 from J, leaving 14 bases between them. The germline V gene has CDR1 KGHSH and CDR2 LQKENI. The CDR3 is 15 amino acids.

This chain uses TRBV6-5 with TRBJ2-3; 9 positions agree with TRBD1. V lost 4 bases and J lost 3; bases outside the gene matches: 8. The germline CDR1 and CDR2 sequences are MNHEY and SVGAGI. The CDR3 extends over 16 amino acids. The CDR3: CASSLGTGPGTDTQYF. In nucleotides, the CDR3 is TGTGCCAGCAGTTTGGGGACAGGGCCTGGGACAGATACGCAGTATTTT.

This clone appeared once. This rearrangement joins TRBV7-6 to TRBJ1-2, with D uncertain. Trimming pared 5 bases from V and 2 bases from J, leaving 12 bases between. This CDR3 spans 14 amino acids. CDR1 SGHVS and CDR2 FNYEAQ come from the germline V gene. The CDR3 DNA follows: TGTGCCAGCAGCCCCCGGGAGTCGAACTATGGCTACACCTTC. Translated: CASSPRESNYGYTF.

The V and J genes are TRBV6-5 and TRBJ2-2; D gene ambiguous. Deletions cut 8 bases from V and 3 bases from J, with 10 bases between. This CDR3 has 13 amino acids. Looked up from germline, CDR1 is MNHEY and CDR2 is SVGAGI. DNA for the CDR3: TGTGCCAGCCGCACAGCCGACACCGGGGAGCTGTTTTTT. Its protein product is CASRTADTGELFF.

The V gene is TRBV5-1, the J gene TRBJ2-1; no clear D gene. V shed 0 bases and J shed 1 base, with 11 bases lying between them. Per germline, CDR1 SGHRS and CDR2 YFSETQ. The CDR3 contains 16 residues. Here the CDR3 reads CASSLDPGTSYNEQFF. The CDR3 DNA follows: TGCGCCAGCAGCTTGGACCCAGGAACTTCCTACAATGAGCAGTTCTTC.

This clone was counted once. V and J are TRBV7-3 and TRBJ1-1; 9 bases map to TRBD1. V shed 3 bases, J shed 1 base, and the junction held 3 bases outside the gene matches. There are 15 residues in the CDR3. The germline V gene encodes CDR1 SGHTA and CDR2 FQGTGA. The CDR3 nucleotides read TGTGCCAGCAGCTTGGGGACAGGGAGGAACACTGAAGCTTTCTTT. Translated, it gives CASSLGTGRNTEAFF. Full variable domain (outside the CDR3, taken from reference TRBV7-3 and TRBJ1-1): GAGVSQTPSNKVTEKGKYVELRCDPISGHTALYWYRQSLGQGPEFLIYFQGTGAADDSGLPNDRFFAVRPEGSVSTLKIQRTERGDSAVYLCASSLGTGRNTEAFFGQGTRLTVV.

CDR3 sequence (DNA): TGTGCCAGCAGCGTCGGGGGAGCGGGGTTAGATACGCAGTATTTT. This codes for CASSVGGAGLDTQYF. The chain couples TRBV9 to TRBJ2-3; 7 bases line up with TRBD2. Germline values: CDR1 SGDLS, CDR2 YYNGEE. V shed 2 bases and J 5 bases; nucleotides not matched to a gene: 8. This CDR3 has 15 amino acids.

This rearrangement joins TRBV5-5 to TRBJ1-5; D is perhaps TRBD1 (6 bases). The CDR3 is made up of 15 amino acids. Germline values: CDR1 SGHKS, CDR2 YYEKEE (reference sequence). V gave up 0 bases and J gave up 5 bases, with 12 bases separating them. The CDR3 loop is CASSLDGTPYQPQHF. CDR3 coding DNA: TGTGCCAGCAGCTTGGACGGGACACCTTATCAGCCCCAGCATTTT.

The chain carries TRBV7-8 and TRBJ1-5; D unclear. V was pared by 5 bases and J by 0 bases, with 11 bases between. CDR1 and CDR2 from the germline V gene are SGHVS and FQNEAQ. The CDR3 loop spans 15 amino acids. This CDR3 reads CASSIGSNSNQPQHF. The DNA of the CDR3 is TGTGCCAGCAGCATAGGAAGCAATAGCAATCAGCCCCAGCATTTT. The whole variable domain, remainder taken from reference TRBV7-8 and TRBJ1-5, is GAGVSQSPRYKVAKRGQDVALRCDPISGHVSLFWYQQALGQGPEFLTYFQNEAQLDKSGLPSDRFFAERPEGSVSTLKIQRTQQEDSAVYLCASSIGSNSNQPQHFGDGTRLSIL.

The rearrangement links TRBV28 to TRBJ1-5; D remains unclear. V was clipped by 6 bases and J by 6 bases, with 6 bases between them. The CDR3 sequence is 11 residues long. Germline lookup yields CDR1 MDHEN and CDR2 SYDVKM. The CDR3 DNA sequence: TGTGCCAGCAGCCTCAGTCAGCCCCAGCATTTT. Residues: CASSLSQPQHF.

The chain links TRBV28 to TRBJ2-7, with TRBD2 matching 7 bases. The trim removed 5 bases at V and 2 bases at J, leaving 9 bases unmatched. Germline V gives CDR1 MDHEN, CDR2 SYDVKM. The CDR3 extends over 15 amino acids. Here the CDR3 reads CASSGSSGGAYEQYF. The CDR3 coding sequence is TGTGCCAGCAGTGGGTCTAGCGGAGGGGCCTACGAGCAGTACTTC.

The chain employs TRBV6-5 and TRBJ2-1, with 8 nucleotides matching TRBD2. V shed 2 bases, J shed 3 bases, and the junction held 6 bases outside the gene matches. This CDR3 is built from 16 residues. The germline CDR1 and CDR2 sequences are MNHEY and SVGAGI. The CDR3 sequence: CASSYTSGGGYNEQFF. In DNA form, the CDR3 reads TGTGCCAGCAGTTACACCAGCGGGGGTGGCTACAATGAGCAGTTCTTC.

This clone was found once. Here the CDR3 DNA reads TGTGCCAGCCGGCGGGGATCCTACGAGCAGTACTTC. Amino acid sequence: CASRRGSYEQYF. The V and J genes are TRBV28 and TRBJ2-7; D may be TRBD2 (6 bases). Trimming removed 8 bases at V and 1 base at J, with 9 bases between. This CDR3 is built from 12 residues. Looked up from germline, CDR1 is MDHEN and CDR2 is SYDVKM.

The J gene is TRBJ1-5, the V gene TRBV28; possible D gene TRBD1, 6 bases. The germline V gene has CDR1 MDHEN and CDR2 SYDVKM. The CDR3 is made up of 16 amino acids. Trimming left V 4 bases short and J 4 bases short, with 17 bases between. The chain's CDR3 is CASSSPLQGGNQPQHF. CDR3 sequence (DNA): TGTGCCAGCAGTTCGCCCCTACAGGGTGGGAATCAGCCCCAGCATTTT.

CDR3 loop: CSGQGQAKNGYTF. DNA for the CDR3: TGCAGCGGACAGGGACAGGCTAAGAATGGCTACACCTTC. This chain joins TRBV29-1 and TRBJ1-2; 8 positions match TRBD1. This CDR3 region has 13 residues. V was pared by 7 bases and J by 6 bases, with 10 bases of the junction left unmatched. CDR1 is SQVTM, CDR2 ANQGSEA, per germline.

This chain joins TRBV5-8 and TRBJ1-3, with D maybe TRBD1 (5 bases). In germline, CDR1 is SGHTS, CDR2 YDEGEE. Trimming took 0 bases from V and 3 from J, leaving 10 bases between them. The CDR3 covers 15 residues. CDR3 DNA sequence: TGTGCCAGCAGCTTGGCGGGGACTTATGGAAACACCATATATTTT. It codes for CASSLAGTYGNTIYF.

This clone showed up just a few times. CDR3 sequence (DNA): TGTGCCAGCAGTTACGGCCACAGGGGCATCGACGAGCAGTACTTC. Encoded protein: CASSYGHRGIDEQYF. V is TRBV6-5 and J is TRBJ2-7, with 7 bases that match TRBD1. The CDR3 extends over 15 amino acids. Germline V lookup: CDR1 MNHEY, CDR2 SVGAGI. Germline trimming cut 2 bases from V and 5 bases from J; bases unmatched to any gene: 9.

This clone was found once. V usage is TRBV5-1 and J usage is TRBJ2-3, with 13 bases fitting TRBD2. This CDR3 has 17 amino acids. Trimming at V came to 6 bases and at J to 0 bases, leaving 7 bases not matched to a gene. CDR1 is SGHRS and CDR2 is YFSETQ in the germline V gene. The CDR3 bases are TGCGCCAGCAACCCCGGGACTAGCGGGATGAGCACAGATACGCAGTATTTT. It encodes CASNPGTSGMSTDTQYF.

This clone was counted between two and nine times. The chain uses TRBV5-5 and TRBJ1-3; D is ambiguous. This CDR3 has 14 amino acids. V dropped 1 base and J dropped 4 bases, with 9 bases sitting between them. Germline V gene lookup returns CDR1 SGHKS and CDR2 YYEKEE (reference sequence). DNA of the CDR3: TGTGCCAGCAGCTTGCGGGTTCAGGGAAACACCATATATTTT. This encodes CASSLRVQGNTIYF.

The chain has TRBV27 and TRBJ1-1; 8 nucleotides align to TRBD1. Looked up from germline, CDR1 is MNHEY and CDR2 is SMNVEV (reference sequence). CDR3 length equals 16 residues. V was clipped by 2 bases and J by 4 bases; unmatched bases: 9. The CDR3 loop is CASSLDGAGGLTEAFF. Written as DNA, the CDR3 is TGTGCCAGCAGTTTAGACGGGGCAGGGGGCCTCACTGAAGCTTTCTTT.